This T cell receptor beta chain was captured in a study of blood T cell repertoires in COVID-19. The wider study: In each case, the material was cDNA or gDNA derived from T cells, B-cell-depleted T cells, or PBMCs.

Only in-frame clones appear in the TCRdb table, and some are missing; sequencing was by immunoSEQ multiplex PCR. This repertoire shows roughly 300,000 clones, 85% found once; its top ten account for about 7%. The CDR3 length is 14 residues. Looked up from germline, CDR1 is LNHDA and CDR2 is SQIVND (reference sequence). Deletions cut 2 bases from V and 6 bases from J, with 11 bases between. The specimen sequenced was peripheral blood. The chain links TRBV19 to TRBJ1-5, with D perhaps TRBD1 (6 bases). This clonotype was sampled from a human donor in a cohort sampled during active COVID-19. In DNA, the CDR3 is TGTGCCAGTAGTATACCAGGGGAGGGTCAGCCCCAGCATTTT. It encodes CASSIPGEGQPQHF.